This section outlines one TCR beta chain sequence together with its context. Produced via immunoSEQ multiplex PCR; TCRdb's table is partial and in-frame only. Found here are around 500,000 clones, 88% of them singletons; the top ten hold 6.5% to 9.5%. This entry belongs to a study of blood T cell repertoires in COVID-19. About the study: Nucleic acid was either cDNA or gDNA, and it came from T cells, B-cell-depleted T cells, or PBMCs.

The CDR3 is 14 residues long. CDR1 is ENHRY and CDR2 is SYGVKD in the germline V gene. Individuals aged roughly 18 to 95 years were recruited from about two dozen US areas. Symptom resolution, clearance, or two negative PCRs marked donors in Cohort 3 as recovered. This clonotype was sampled from a woman in her sixties who had recovered from COVID-19. This rearrangement joins TRBV10-3 to TRBJ2-2, with D perhaps TRBD2 (6 bases). The sample comprised PBMCs or T cells enriched from blood (not recorded which). CDR3 nucleotides: TGTGCAACTCACCGCGGGGAGAACACCGGGGAGCTGTTTTTT. This sequence encodes CATHRGENTGELFF.